This T cell receptor beta chain came from a study of blood T cell repertoires in COVID-19. The CDR3 is 13 amino acids. V was cut by 6 bases and J by 7 bases, with 15 bases left in between. Original data processing: Amplified reference gene primers provided the basis for estimating nucleated cell counts. Profiling relied on immunoSEQ multiplex PCR, and the TCRdb table lists in-frame clones only, not all of them. V, J and clone size are taken as reported in that table, and D and trimming were inferred from the DNA itself. The table shows about 66,000 clones, with around 84% occurring only once. J is TRBJ1-2 and V is TRBV12-3 or TRBV12-4, with D possibly matching TRBD1 (5 bases). The sequenced sample was peripheral blood. The source of this sequence is a man aged 50 to 60 with active COVID-19. The CDR3 DNA follows: TGTGCCAGCAGAGGGGCCCTCAAAGCTGGCTACACCTTC. Translated: CASRGALKAGYTF.